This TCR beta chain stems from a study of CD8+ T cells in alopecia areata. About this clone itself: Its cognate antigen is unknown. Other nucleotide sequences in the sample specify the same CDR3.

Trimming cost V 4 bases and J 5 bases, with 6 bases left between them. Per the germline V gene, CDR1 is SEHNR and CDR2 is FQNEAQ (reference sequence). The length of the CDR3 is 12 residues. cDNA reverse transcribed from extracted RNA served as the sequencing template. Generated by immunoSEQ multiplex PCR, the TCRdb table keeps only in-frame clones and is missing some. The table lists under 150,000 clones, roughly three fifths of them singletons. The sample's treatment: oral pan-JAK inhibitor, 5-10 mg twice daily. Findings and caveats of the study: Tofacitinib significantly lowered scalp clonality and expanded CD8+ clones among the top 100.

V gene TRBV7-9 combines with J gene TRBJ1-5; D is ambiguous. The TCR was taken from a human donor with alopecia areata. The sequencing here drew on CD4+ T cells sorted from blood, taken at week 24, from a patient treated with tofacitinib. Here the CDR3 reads CASSSGDQPQHF. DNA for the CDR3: TGTGCCAGCAGCTCGGGTGATCAGCCCCAGCATTTT.